A few counts support the clone carrying this T cell receptor (beta chain). Its antigen is still unknown. Unique molecular identifiers featured in how the TCRbeta library was prepared. TCRdb independently ran MiXCR on the PCR reads; one entry per CDR3 protein. The repertoire holds roughly 74,000 distinct CDR3 sequences, with 15% to 20% as singletons. In germline, CDR1 is SNHLY, CDR2 FYNNEI. The CDR3 extends over 12 amino acids. The V gene lost 8 bases and the J gene lost 2 bases, with 10 bases spanning the gap. The data were taken from a study of T-cell reconstitution after alpha-beta-depleted transplantation in children. General study findings and limits: Hyperexpanded clones declined; after one year, newly produced T cells mostly supplied diversity.

This TCR was recovered from a male patient between 2 and 10 years old who had a stem cell transplant for acute lymphoblastic leukemia, so the T cells may come from the graft donor. V gene TRBV2 combines with J gene TRBJ2-7; unclear D gene. The sequences come from PBMCs, mostly from graft donor cells, collected 360 days after TCRalphabeta/CD19-depleted stem cell transplant. CDR3 coding DNA: TGTGCCAGCCTCTACACCGCCTACGAGCAGTACTTC. Its translation: CASLYTAYEQYF.